This T cell receptor beta chain derives from a study of blood T cell repertoires in COVID-19. Study information: Samples came from the United States, Italy and Spain, spanning acute and convalescent COVID-19. PBMCs, B-cell-depleted T cells, or T cells were the source of the cDNA or gDNA that made up the material.

Germline loops: CDR1 MDHEN, CDR2 SYDVKM. V dropped 5 bases and J dropped 6 bases, with 10 bases sitting between them. The CDR3 runs 12 residues. Per the study methods: Reference gene primer amplification in the assay estimated nucleated cell counts. Profiled with immunoSEQ multiplex PCR; TCRdb holds only in-frame clones, not every one. The DNA was the basis for D and trimming; V, J and clone size are from that table. The data show over 150,000 clones, roughly 83% seen once. The chain recombines TRBV28 with TRBJ1-1, with D perhaps TRBD1 (6 bases). This receptor was taken from a woman of 80 years or more with active or convalescent COVID-19. Sequenced input: peripheral blood. The CDR3 loop reads CASSVQGAEAFF. The CDR3 region has the DNA TGTGCCAGCAGTGTACAGGGTGCTGAAGCTTTCTTT.